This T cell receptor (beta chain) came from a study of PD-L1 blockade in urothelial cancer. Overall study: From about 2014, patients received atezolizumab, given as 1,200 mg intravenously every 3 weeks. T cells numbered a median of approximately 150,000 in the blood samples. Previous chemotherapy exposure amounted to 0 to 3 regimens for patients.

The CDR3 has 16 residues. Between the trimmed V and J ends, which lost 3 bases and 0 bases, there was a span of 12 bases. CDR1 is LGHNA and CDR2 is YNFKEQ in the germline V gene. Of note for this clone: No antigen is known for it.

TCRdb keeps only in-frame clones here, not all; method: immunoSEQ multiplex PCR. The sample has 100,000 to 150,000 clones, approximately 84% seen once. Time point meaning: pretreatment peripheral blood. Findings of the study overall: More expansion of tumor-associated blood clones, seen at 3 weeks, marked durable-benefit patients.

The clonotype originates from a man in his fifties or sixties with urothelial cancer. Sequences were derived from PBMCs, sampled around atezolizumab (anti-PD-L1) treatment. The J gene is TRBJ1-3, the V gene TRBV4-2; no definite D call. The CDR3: CASSHVGGRSGNTIYF. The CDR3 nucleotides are TGTGCCAGCAGCCACGTAGGCGGGCGCTCTGGAAACACCATATATTTT.